This T cell receptor (beta chain) was obtained from a study of radiotherapy plus CTLA-4 blockade in lung cancer. The germline V gene has CDR1 SGHNT and CDR2 YYREEE (reference sequence). CDR3 size: 13 residues. The V and J ends lost 4 bases and 4 bases respectively, with 11 bases between them. Sequenced by immunoSEQ multiplex PCR; TCRdb stores in-frame clones only, minus some. The data show 75,000 to 100,000 clones, approximately 78% seen once. The rearrangement links TRBV5-4 to TRBJ1-1; D is unclear. This TCR was sampled from a human donor with non-small cell lung cancer who had a partial response to radiotherapy plus ipilimumab. The sequences come from peripheral blood, collected from a patient treated with radiotherapy plus ipilimumab. CDR3 nucleotide sequence: TGTGCCAGCAGCCCGGCGGGCGGCACTGAAGCTTTCTTT. Its protein product is CASSPAGGTEAFF. Full variable domain (remainder filled in from reference TRBV5-4 and TRBJ1-1): ETGVTQSPTHLIKTRGQQVTLRCSSQSGHNTVSWYQQALGQGPQFIFQYYREEENGRGNFPPRFSGLQFPNYSSELNVNALELDDSALYLCASSPAGGTEAFFGQGTRLTVV.